This entry is about one TCR beta chain. Each patient went into thyroid surgery without having received any treatment. The entry originates in a study of metastatic and nonmetastatic thyroid tumors. Study as a whole: Repertoire data that came from the blood and tumor or nodule tissue of malignant and benign thyroid patients were compared.

TCRdb reprocessed the PCR reads via MiXCR. The sample yields 25,000 to 30,000 clones, roughly 15% seen once. V lost 4 bases and J lost 0, with 13 bases in between. This CDR3 has 16 amino acids. Germline CDR1 reads MGHRA; CDR2 reads YSYEKL. The chain couples TRBV4-1 to TRBJ1-5; D is uncertain. This receptor was obtained from a male donor with papillary thyroid cancer or a benign thyroid nodule (not recorded which). Some clones in this sample may be carry-over from other donors' samples. The specimen was blood. CDR3: CASSPSGPNSNQPQHF. The CDR3 DNA is TGCGCCAGCAGCCCCTCTGGGCCGAATAGCAATCAGCCCCAGCATTTT.